The 6 T cell receptor beta chains reported below all come from one sample, sequenced in a study of blood T cell repertoires in COVID-19. TCRdb's copy holds only in-frame clones and misses some; the assay was immunoSEQ multiplex PCR. The sample holds 200,000 to 300,000 clones, around 89% seen once. Sequencing was performed on peripheral blood. Source of these receptors: a woman in her thirties or forties who had recovered from COVID-19.

The chain recombines TRBV20-1 with TRBJ2-7; tentative D call: TRBD1 (5 bases). Trimming pared 3 bases from V and 2 bases from J, leaving 17 bases between. The germline V gene has CDR1 DFQATT and CDR2 SNEGSKA (reference sequence). The CDR3 runs to 15 residues. The CDR3 region is CSASGWGTTPYEQYF. The CDR3 DNA is TGCAGTGCTAGTGGGTGGGGCACGACACCCTACGAGCAGTACTTC.

The genes are TRBV7-9 and TRBJ1-2; D remains ambiguous. Between the trimmed V and J ends, which lost 5 bases and 4 bases, there was a span of 11 bases. In germline, CDR1 is SEHNR, CDR2 FQNEAQ (reference sequence). There are 13 residues in the CDR3. The CDR3 loop reads CASSPSRLYGYTF. CDR3 in DNA: TGTGCCAGCAGCCCCAGCAGGCTCTATGGCTACACCTTC.

The chain is built from TRBV2 and TRBJ2-2; 7 bases fit TRBD1. The CDR3 runs 13 residues. The germline V gene encodes CDR1 SNHLY and CDR2 FYNNEI. The J segment lost 5 bases and the V segment lost 8 bases, leaving 5 bases of the junction unmatched. The CDR3 loop is CASLSGGTGELFF. In DNA form, the CDR3 reads TGTGCCAGCCTATCAGGGGGTACCGGGGAGCTGTTTTTT. The full variable domain, in which reference TRBV2 and TRBJ2-2 provide the parts outside the CDR3, is EPEVTQTPSHQVTQMGQEVILRCVPISNHLYFYWYRQILGQKVEFLVSFYNNEISEKSEIFDDQFSVERPDGSNFTLKIRSTKLEDSAMYFCASLSGGTGELFFGEGSRLTVL.

This clone was seen only once. This chain uses TRBV7-2 with TRBJ2-2; maybe TRBD1 (6 bases). The CDR3 is 15 amino acids. V lost 1 base and J 4 bases, leaving 10 bases between the germline ends. Germline-derived CDR1 and CDR2 are SGHTA and FQGNSA. As DNA, the CDR3 is TGTGCCAGCAGCTTAGGCTCAGGGGTCACCGGGGAGCTGTTTTTT. This translates into CASSLGSGVTGELFF.

The rearrangement joins TRBV30 to TRBJ1-1, with D possibly being TRBD1 (5 bases). The CDR3 totals 14 residues. Trimming removed 0 bases at V and 5 bases at J, with 13 bases between. Germline CDR1 reads GTSNPN; CDR2 reads SVGIG (reference sequence). CDR3 protein: CAWSVGVVRTEAFF. The CDR3 DNA reads TGTGCCTGGAGTGTAGGGGTTGTAAGGACTGAAGCTTTCTTT.

This clone was counted only a few times. The chain recombines TRBV28 with TRBJ2-5, with D possibly being TRBD1 (5 bases). The germline gives CDR1 MDHEN, CDR2 SYDVKM. Deletions cut 6 bases from V and 7 bases from J, with 21 bases between. There are 15 residues in the CDR3. The CDR3 reads CASSTGGQPMGTQYF. DNA for the CDR3: TGTGCCAGCAGCACAGGTGGGCAGCCCATGGGGACCCAGTACTTC.